This passage covers 8 T cell receptor beta chains from one sample sequenced in a study of cytomegalovirus exposure and HLA in healthy donors. PCR involved 60 Vbeta and 13 Jbeta primers. Clones were read by immunoSEQ multiplex PCR, and TCRdb kept only the in-frame ones, dropping some. In the table there are 150,000 or so clones, about three quarters of which are singletons. The sequencing sample was made of PBMCs. Source of these receptors: a man younger than 45 in good health and CMV-seropositive.

This clone occurred a few times. V usage is TRBV28 and J usage is TRBJ2-5; unclear D gene. The DNA end is more similar to TRBJ2-7, so the J call may be wrong. Germline CDR1 and CDR2: MDHEN and SYDVKM. The CDR3 has 11 residues. As DNA, the CDR3 is TGTGCCAGCAGTTTCTATAACGAGCAGTACTTC. It is translated as CASSFYNEQYF.

This clone has just a few counts. V is TRBV7-3 and J is TRBJ2-3; maybe TRBD2 (5 bases). CDR1 and CDR2 from the germline V gene are SGHTA and FQGTGA. Trimming left V 5 bases short and J 4 bases short, with 13 bases between. This CDR3 has 14 amino acids. The CDR3 region has the DNA TGTGCCAGCAGCCCCTCAGCCGGGGCAGATACGCAGTATTTT. Its protein is CASSPSAGADTQYF.

The gene calls are TRBV5-1 and TRBJ1-4; D not certain. CDR1 and CDR2 from the germline V gene are SGHRS and YFSETQ. CDR3 length equals 14 residues. V was pared by 5 bases and J by 4 bases, with 12 bases between. As DNA, the CDR3 is TGCGCCAGCAGATATCCGCAGGATAATGAAAAACTGTTTTTT. The encoded protein is CASRYPQDNEKLFF.

This clone was detected a few times. The chain is built from TRBV4-1 and TRBJ2-3; 7 bases are shared with TRBD1. CDR1 is MGHRA, CDR2 YSYEKL, per germline. The CDR3 runs 16 residues. V dropped 4 bases and J dropped 2; count of bases not matched to a gene: 9. The CDR3, as DNA: TGCGCCAGCAGCCCGCTTGGACAGGCGACCACAGATACGCAGTATTTT. Its protein product is CASSPLGQATTDTQYF.

The chain couples TRBV5-1 to TRBJ2-5; possible D gene TRBD2, 5 bases. CDR3 size: 13 residues. Per germline, CDR1 SGHRS and CDR2 YFSETQ. The V gene lost 3 bases and the J gene lost 7 bases, with 13 bases spanning the gap. CDR3 loop: CASSSDGEGTQYF. The CDR3 DNA is TGCGCCAGCAGCTCGGACGGGGAAGGGACCCAGTACTTC.

The V call is TRBV19, the J call TRBJ2-5, with 7 bases aligning to TRBD2. Germline-derived CDR1 and CDR2 are LNHDA and SQIVND (reference sequence). The ends lost 10 bases at V and 0 bases at J; junction bases unmatched: 8. CDR3 length: 14 residues. This CDR3 is CATQNSGNQETQYF. The CDR3 DNA is TGTGCCACTCAAAACAGCGGGAACCAAGAGACCCAGTACTTC.

This clone has a handful of counts. The genes are TRBV4-1 and TRBJ2-7; D remains ambiguous. The ends were cut back, 0 bases at V and 2 bases at J, with 14 bases in the middle. The germline V gene has CDR1 MGHRA and CDR2 YSYEKL. This CDR3 region has 16 residues. The CDR3 protein is CASSQDPSMAAYEQYF. The CDR3 DNA is TGCGCCAGCAGCCAAGATCCCAGTATGGCCGCCTACGAGCAGTACTTC.

Concerning this clone: Within the sample, other DNA sequences also encode this same CDR3. The V call is TRBV6-5, the J call TRBJ2-7; the D is unclear. V was clipped by 6 bases and J by 1 base, with 7 bases between them. The CDR3 totals 12 residues. Looked up from germline, CDR1 is MNHEY and CDR2 is SVGAGI. CDR3: CASSPTSYEQYF. CDR3 DNA sequence: TGTGCCAGCAGCCCCACTTCCTACGAGCAGTACTTC.